This T cell receptor (beta chain) came from a study of blood T cell repertoires in COVID-19. Study details: The origin of the acute and convalescent COVID-19 samples was the United States, Italy and Spain. T cells, B-cell-depleted T cells, or PBMCs supplied cDNA or gDNA.

Authors' data handling: From reference gene primer amplification, estimates of nucleated cell counts were derived. Repertoires were generated with immunoSEQ multiplex PCR, while TCRdb's copy carries only in-frame clones and drops some. The V and J calls and the clone size are those of that table, but D and trimming were determined from the DNA. The sample lists around 62,000 clones, over 75% occurring once. The ends lost 5 bases at V and 4 bases at J; junction bases unmatched: 4. This CDR3 has 13 residues. Per the germline V gene, CDR1 is SGHNT and CDR2 is YYREEE (reference sequence). The rearrangement uses TRBV5-4 and TRBJ1-2, with 8 nucleotides matching TRBD1. Sequenced material: peripheral blood. The TCR sequence derives from a human donor in a cohort sampled during active COVID-19. The CDR3, as DNA: TGTGCCAGCAGTTGGGGACAGGTCTATGGCTACACCTTC. This translates into CASSWGQVYGYTF.